This T cell receptor beta chain was captured in a study of identical twins. The length of the CDR3 is 13 residues. Germline CDR1 and CDR2: MNHEY and SMNVEV (reference sequence). Trimming removed 5 bases from V and 6 bases from J, with 11 bases in between. In TCRdb, the 5' RACE reads were re-called with MiXCR into one record per CDR3 protein. The sample contains some 500,000 distinct CDR3 sequences, approximately 15% of which appear only once. This clonotype was recorded a few times. These data were also reused for a study on yellow fever vaccine responses in identical twins.

This clonotype was obtained from a woman under 30 in good health. The rearrangement uses TRBV27 and TRBJ1-5; D is unresolved. Sequenced material: CD4+ T cells sorted from blood. This CDR3 is CASSPSGGQPQHF. CDR3 nucleotide sequence: TGTGCCAGCAGTCCCAGTGGAGGTCAGCCCCAGCATTTT.